This T cell receptor beta chain appears in the sequencing data of a study of shared T cell receptors in the human thymus. TCRdb's table, derived via immunoSEQ multiplex PCR, lists solely in-frame clones and lacks some. The table includes about 660,000 clones, about 89% detected once. The same specimen was also included in a second study, on human thymus T cells. That study adds: Thymic and blood repertoires seemed to show skewed V and J gene use.

Sample: thymocytes. This clonotype originated in a boy under three years old with a congenital heart defect.

CDR3 protein: CASSDSQQGPNEQFF. The CDR3 nucleotides are TGTGCCAGCAGTGACTCCCAACAGGGGCCCAATGAGCAGTTCTTC. V is TRBV6-1 and J is TRBJ2-1, with 7 bases fitting TRBD1. There are 15 residues in the CDR3. J gave up 6 bases and V 3 bases, and 8 bases lay outside the gene matches. Germline CDR1 MNHNS, CDR2 SASEGT.